This is a list of T cell receptor beta chains from one sample in a study of T cells after yellow fever vaccination. TCRdb used MiXCR to reprocess the 5' RACE reads, holding one entry per CDR3 protein. The sample lists about 68,000 distinct CDR3 sequences; over 6% were seen once. Sequencing was performed on CD8+ T cells sorted from PBMCs, taken around 45 days after the first yellow fever vaccination. All receptors come from a man between 18 and 35 years old who received the YFV17D yellow fever vaccine. The CDR3 runs from the conserved cysteine through the conserved F or W. D genes are given only for firm matches.

j_call,v_call,d_call,cdr3_aa
TRBJ2-3,TRBV5-1,-,CASSIGTPNTDTQYF
TRBJ2-7,TRBV4-1,TRBD1,CASSQEPTGGYYEQYF
TRBJ1-2,TRBV2,-,CASSEGALLTYGYTF
TRBJ1-5,TRBV12-3/TRBV12-4,TRBD1,CASSSTGSKQPQHF
TRBJ2-1,TRBV2,-,CASSEGAEQFF
TRBJ1-6,TRBV5-1,TRBD1,CASSLATTGSNSPLHF
TRBJ2-6,TRBV28,-,CASSPQTVAGANVLTF
TRBJ2-7,TRBV4-3,TRBD2,CASSQDSGGAYEQYF
TRBJ2-2,TRBV4-2,-,CASSPVGSSGTGGLFF
TRBJ2-2,TRBV4-1,TRBD1,CASSQAGTGAHTGELFF
TRBJ2-1,TRBV5-4,TRBD1,CASTPQNRGTHEQFF
TRBJ1-5,TRBV6-2/TRBV6-3,-,CASSYGGIQPQHF
TRBJ2-5,TRBV5-1,TRBD2,CASRPGLAGYQETQYF
TRBJ1-1,TRBV5-1,-,CASTVTGRAEAFF
TRBJ1-5,TRBV4-1,-,CASSQDTDQPQHF
TRBJ2-6,TRBV4-1,TRBD2,CASSQRPPQRDGANVLTF
TRBJ2-3,TRBV7-6,TRBD2,CASSLVAGGLEDTQYF
TRBJ2-7,TRBV7-3,TRBD1,CASSQTGMSYEQYF
TRBJ1-1,TRBV15,-,CATSHGGRAFF
TRBJ1-1,TRBV19,-,CASSMGAVVTEAFF
TRBJ2-1,TRBV30,-,CAWGDTGFSHNEQFF
TRBJ2-2,TRBV12-3/TRBV12-4,-,CASSPLSGELFF
TRBJ2-5,TRBV5-5,-,CASSLGSGSRETQYF
TRBJ2-7,TRBV27,-,CASRPDGAVYEQYF
TRBJ2-3,TRBV5-6,TRBD2,CASRIAGARGDTQYF
TRBJ2-6,TRBV19,-,CASSIWGLSPGANVLTF
TRBJ2-1,TRBV15,-,CATSGDSSYNEQFF
TRBJ2-7,TRBV28,-,CASSFGLAQGPSLKQYF
TRBJ1-5,TRBV27,-,CATSTGGNQPQHF
TRBJ2-7,TRBV11-2,-,CASSLYARVSYEQYF
TRBJ2-1,TRBV3-1,-,CASSPDLNEQFF
TRBJ2-3,TRBV5-4,-,CASSLGHPEYF
TRBJ2-1,TRBV7-2,-,CASSLLGEPYNEQFF